Presented here are 2 T cell receptor beta chains from one specimen sequenced in a study of blood T cell repertoires in COVID-19. TCRdb's table, derived via immunoSEQ multiplex PCR, lists solely in-frame clones and lacks some. The sample gives hundreds of thousands of clones, around 91% of which show up once; roughly 1.1% is in the top ten. Sequenced input: PBMCs or T cells enriched from blood (not recorded which). These receptors originate from a young man who had recovered from COVID-19.

This rearrangement joins TRBV3-1 (or the pseudogene TRBV3-2) to TRBJ2-1; 9 nucleotides match TRBD2. This CDR3 contains 16 residues. The germline V gene encodes CDR1 LGHDT and CDR2 YNNKEL (reference sequence). The V gene end was trimmed by 0 bases and the J gene end by 8 bases; junction bases not matched to a gene: 8. The CDR3, as DNA: TGTGCCAGCAGCCAAGATCTCCTAGCGGGATTATATGAGCAGTTCTTC. It translates to CASSQDLLAGLYEQFF.

The chain couples TRBV2 to TRBJ2-1; 12 bases fit TRBD1. V lost 2 bases to trimming and J lost 8 bases; unmatched junction nucleotides: 7. Looked up from germline, CDR1 is SNHLY and CDR2 is FYNNEI. CDR3 length equals 16 residues. CDR3 amino acids: CASSERRGQGAYEQFF. The CDR3 DNA is TGTGCCAGCAGTGAACGCAGGGGACAGGGGGCCTATGAGCAGTTCTTC.